The 14 T cell receptor beta chains below all came from one sample that was sequenced in a study of blood T cells in healthy people across ages. Using a J-beta primer mix together with a sample-barcoded 5' primer, a second PCR was run for about 6 to 11 cycles. MiXCR was run by TCRdb on the 5' RACE reads, yielding one entry per CDR3 protein. The sample lists 540,000 or so distinct CDR3 sequences, more than 20% seen once, with roughly 10% in the top ten. This sample also appeared in a second study, on T cells of mothers and their children.

Sequenced sample: blood. These receptors originate from a boy between 10 and 17 years old in good health.

The rearrangement uses TRBV29-1 and TRBJ2-7; weak D call: TRBD1 (6 bases). Trimming removed 5 bases at V and 5 bases at J, with 16 bases between. Germline V gene sequence: CDR1 SQVTM, CDR2 ANQGSEA. The CDR3 consists of 13 residues. CDR3 sequence reads: CSVLGQGPHEQYF. DNA of the CDR3: TGCAGCGTTCTGGGCCAGGGGCCTCACGAGCAGTACTTC.

The rearrangement uses TRBV7-2 and TRBJ1-2; 8 nucleotides align to TRBD1. V gave up 6 bases and J gave up 3 bases; unmatched junction bases: 3. CDR3 size: 13 residues. The V gene's germline CDR1 is SGHTA and CDR2 FQGNSA. CDR3 in DNA: TGTGCCAGCAGGGCAGGGGGCTACTATGGCTACACCTTC. It is translated as CASRAGGYYGYTF.

CDR3 protein: CASQTSGSHNEQFF. For the CDR3, the DNA is TGTGCCAGTCAGACTAGCGGGAGTCACAATGAGCAGTTCTTC. The rearrangement uses TRBV18 and TRBJ2-1, with 12 nucleotides matching TRBD2. Germline-derived CDR1 and CDR2 are KGHSH and LQKENI. The CDR3 runs to 14 residues. V gave up 9 bases and J gave up 5 bases; unmatched junction bases: 5.

The rearrangement joins TRBV28 to TRBJ2-7; the D gene is possibly TRBD1 (6 bases). This CDR3 has 15 residues. V dropped 5 bases and J dropped 2 bases, with 16 bases sitting between them. The germline V gene encodes CDR1 MDHEN and CDR2 SYDVKM. The CDR3 DNA reads as TGTGCCAGCAGTCCCACACAGGGATGGCCCTACGAGCAGTACTTC. This translates into CASSPTQGWPYEQYF. The complete variable domain, with remaining parts taken from reference TRBV28 and TRBJ2-7, reads DVKVTQSSRYLVKRTGEKVFLECVQDMDHENMFWYRQDPGLGLRLIYFSYDVKMKEKGDIPEGYSVSREKKERFSLILESASTNQTSMYLCASSPTQGWPYEQYFGPGTRLTVT.

The genes are TRBV5-5 and TRBJ1-1, with D uncertain. CDR1 is SGHKS and CDR2 is YYEKEE in the germline V gene (reference sequence). This CDR3 has 17 amino acids. Trimming shortened V by 3 bases and J by 0 bases, and 18 bases separated the two germline ends. The CDR3 protein is CASSSGEGVSMNTEAFF. The CDR3 DNA reads as TGTGCCAGCAGCTCCGGGGAGGGCGTCTCCATGAACACTGAAGCTTTCTTT.

This chain links TRBV12-3 or TRBV12-4 with TRBJ1-3, with 9 bases identical to TRBD1. The V gene end was trimmed by 7 bases and the J gene end by 11 bases; junction bases not matched to a gene: 6. The CDR3 is made up of 12 amino acids. The CDR3 region has the DNA TGTGCCAGCAAGGGACAGGGAGGCGCCATATATTTT. It encodes CASKGQGGAIYF.

The V and J genes are TRBV27 and TRBJ2-5; 10 bases agree with TRBD1. Trimming cost V 6 bases and J 5 bases; bases outside gene matches: 6. Germline V gene lookup returns CDR1 MNHEY and CDR2 SMNVEV (reference sequence). The CDR3 runs 14 residues. The chain's CDR3 is CASSATGGFETQYF. The CDR3 DNA reads as TGTGCCAGCAGCGCGACAGGGGGCTTCGAGACCCAGTACTTC.

J is TRBJ2-3 and V is TRBV13, with 12 positions matching TRBD2. Losses at the gene ends were 5 bases for V and 5 bases for J; bases not matched to a gene: 8. The CDR3 has 16 residues. The germline V gene has CDR1 PRHDT and CDR2 FYEKMQ (reference sequence). CDR3 protein: CASSNRLAGERDTQYF. The CDR3 nucleotides read TGTGCCAGCAGCAACCGACTAGCGGGAGAGAGAGATACGCAGTATTTT.

This clonotype was detected only a few times. Compared with germline, one end of the junction differs, possibly owing to a read error. The V call is TRBV4-2, the J call TRBJ2-1; TRBD2 aligns across 10 bases. The germline CDR1 and CDR2 sequences are LGHNA and YNFKEQ. The CDR3 extends over 15 amino acids. The CDR3 nucleotides are TGTGCCGGCAGCCCCCGTTTCGGGACTAGCGATGAGCAGTTCTTC. Translated, it gives CAGSPRFGTSDEQFF.

At least ten counts were recorded for this clonotype. The V call is TRBV12-3 or TRBV12-4, the J call TRBJ2-7; D is unresolved. The germline V and J ends were trimmed by 5 bases and 2 bases, with 4 bases remaining between them. The CDR3 loop spans 11 amino acids. The CDR3 DNA follows: TGTGCCAGCAGTGATCCCTACGAGCAGTACTTC. Translation gives CASSDPYEQYF.

The sample holds a few counts of this clonotype. CDR3 nucleotides: TGTGCCAGCAGCTTAGAGGGGCGAAACACCGGGGAGCTGTTTTTT. This translates into CASSLEGRNTGELFF. The rearrangement uses TRBV7-3 and TRBJ2-2, with D perhaps assigned TRBD1 or TRBD2 (5 bases each). The germline gives CDR1 SGHTA, CDR2 FQGTGA. The CDR3 runs 15 residues. Trimming stripped 2 bases from V and 2 bases from J, with 9 bases between.

The gene calls are TRBV20-1 and TRBJ2-7; D unresolved. The CDR3 sequence is 12 residues long. V was shortened by 5 bases and J by 3 bases, with 11 bases between the two germline ends. CDR1 DFQATT and CDR2 SNEGSKA come from the germline V gene (reference sequence). The CDR3 region is CSAGAIHYEQYF. As DNA, the CDR3 is TGCAGTGCTGGAGCGATACACTACGAGCAGTACTTC.

The sample holds one count of this clonotype. The chain has TRBV6-5 and TRBJ2-4; D is tentatively TRBD1 or TRBD2 (5 bases each). The CDR3 length is 17 residues. The V end lost 5 bases, the J end lost 4 bases, and 21 bases lay between the germline ends. Germline V gives CDR1 MNHEY, CDR2 SVGAGI. The CDR3 loop reads CASSTLIGDRTKNIQYF. CDR3 sequence (DNA): TGTGCCAGCAGTACCCTAATAGGGGACCGAACAAAAAACATTCAGTACTTC.

The chain joins TRBV4-1 to TRBJ1-1; a possible D gene is TRBD1 (5 bases). The CDR3 is made up of 14 amino acids. Germline lookup yields CDR1 MGHRA and CDR2 YSYEKL. V gave up 0 bases and J gave up 5 bases, with 10 bases separating them. This CDR3 is CASSQEPGWTEAFF. The CDR3, as DNA: TGCGCCAGCAGCCAAGAGCCAGGGTGGACTGAAGCTTTCTTT.